Presented here are 8 T cell receptor beta chains from one specimen sequenced in a study of CD8 T cells in ankylosing spondylitis. Findings of the study overall: A TCR beta motif of about 8 highly homologous variants seemed to mark ankylosing spondylitis blood.

Their antigen targets remain unknown. Using its own MiXCR run on the 5' RACE reads, TCRdb lists one record per CDR3 protein. The table has fewer than 500,000 distinct CDR3 sequences, around 20% seen once; the top ten hold 15% to 20%. The sample consisted of blood, either unsorted or a sorted T cell fraction (not recorded which). Source of these receptors: a male donor with ankylosing spondylitis.

This clonotype turned up a few times. The V call is TRBV4-3, the J call TRBJ1-2; no firm D call. Germline CDR1 LGHNA, CDR2 YSLEER. CDR3 length: 14 amino acids. V dropped 1 base and J dropped 2 bases, with 8 bases sitting between them. This chain's CDR3 is CASSQVAENYGYTF. CDR3 nucleotide sequence: TGCGCCAGCAGCCAAGTAGCGGAAAACTATGGCTACACCTTC.

This chain links TRBV5-1 with TRBJ2-2, with D perhaps given as TRBD1 or TRBD2 (6 bases each). Germline CDR1 and CDR2: SGHRS and YFSETQ. Trimming took off 7 bases at V and 0 bases at J, with 13 bases between the two ends. The CDR3 contains 15 residues. CDR3 loop: CASGGPTSNTGELFF. DNA for the CDR3: TGCGCCAGCGGGGGGCCAACTTCGAACACCGGGGAGCTGTTTTTT.

This chain uses TRBV6-5 with TRBJ1-5; D remains ambiguous. Germline V CDR1 and CDR2: MNHEY, SVGAGI. Trimming took off 0 bases at V and 7 bases at J, with 10 bases between the two ends. The CDR3 spans 14 residues. CDR3 sequence: CASSYSPASQPQHF. Here the CDR3 DNA reads TGTGCCAGCAGTTACTCCCCAGCGTCGCAGCCCCAGCATTTT.

To note about this clonotype: In this CDR3 the conserved last residue, phenylalanine or tryptophan, is missing, so a read error is likely. The chain recombines TRBV20-1 with TRBJ2-1; 13 nucleotides align to TRBD2. This CDR3 has 14 residues. Germline V gene lookup returns CDR1 DFQATT and CDR2 SNEGSKA (reference sequence). V lost 6 bases and J lost 7; bases outside the gene matches: 6. The CDR3 loop reads CSARLAGGWNEQFL. The CDR3 nucleotides are TGCAGTGCGAGACTAGCGGGAGGTTGGAATGAGCAGTTCCTC.

This clonotype was detected a few times. The V and J genes are TRBV6-8 and TRBJ1-2; unclear D gene. This CDR3 contains 10 residues. The germline gives CDR1 MNHGY, CDR2 SAAAGT. V was pared by 0 bases and J by 7 bases, with 0 bases between. CDR3 residues: CASSYSGYTF. DNA for the CDR3: TGTGCCAGCAGTTACTCTGGCTACACCTTC.

This clonotype was recorded many times. The genes are TRBV20-1 and TRBJ1-1; D unresolved. Trimming shortened V by 1 base and J by 4 bases, and 4 bases separated the two germline ends. Per germline, CDR1 DFQATT and CDR2 SNEGSKA (reference sequence). This CDR3 contains 11 residues. The CDR3 bases are TGCAGTGCTAGAGGCGGCACTGAAGCTTTCTTT. Its protein is CSARGGTEAFF.

CDR3 region: CASSFRGSVTEAFF. The CDR3 DNA follows: TGTGCCAGCAGTTTCAGGGGGTCGGTCACTGAAGCTTTCTTT. V and J are TRBV27 and TRBJ1-1, with 7 bases lining up with TRBD1. In germline, CDR1 is MNHEY, CDR2 SMNVEV (reference sequence). The CDR3 sequence is 14 residues long. With V trimmed by 3 bases and J by 4 bases, 5 bases remained unmatched.

This chain uses TRBV20-1 with TRBJ2-7; D gene unclear. Germline lookup yields CDR1 DFQATT and CDR2 SNEGSKA (reference sequence). Trimming removed 8 bases from V and 0 bases from J, with 11 bases in between. The CDR3 loop spans 12 amino acids. DNA of the CDR3: TGCAGTTGTGGACCAAACTCCTACGAGCAGTACTTC. Amino acid sequence: CSCGPNSYEQYF.